The 27 T cell receptor beta chains given below trace back to one sample, sequenced in a study of blood T cell repertoires in COVID-19. Using immunoSEQ multiplex PCR, the repertoire was profiled, and TCRdb retains in-frame clones only, with some absent. This table holds 45,000 to 55,000 clones, just over 85% found once. The sample taken for sequencing was peripheral blood. The receptors here all came from a human donor in a cohort sampled during active COVID-19.

The chain recombines TRBV5-1 with TRBJ1-6; TRBD1 aligns across 8 bases. V shed 0 bases and J 0 bases; nucleotides not matched to a gene: 5. Germline CDR1 and CDR2: SGHRS and YFSETQ. This CDR3 is 18 amino acids long. The CDR3 DNA follows: TGCGCCAGCAGCTTGGGACAGGGGTTAAGCTCCTATAATTCACCCCTCCACTTT. It translates to CASSLGQGLSSYNSPLHF.

This clone has a handful of counts. The chain recombines TRBV5-1 with TRBJ1-6; 10 bases are shared with TRBD1. The CDR3 length is 18 residues. V shed 1 base, J shed 5 bases, and the junction held 9 bases outside the gene matches. From germline, CDR1 is SGHRS and CDR2 YFSETQ. The CDR3 DNA follows: TGCGCCAGCAGCTTGCCGCCGGGACAGGGGCTCGATAATTCACCCCTCCACTTT. This gives the protein CASSLPPGQGLDNSPLHF.

V gene TRBV5-1 combines with J gene TRBJ2-3; perhaps TRBD1 as D (5 bases). The V end lost 1 base, the J end lost 2 bases, and 8 bases lay between the germline ends. CDR1 is SGHRS and CDR2 is YFSETQ in the germline V gene. This CDR3 comprises 14 residues. In nucleotides, the CDR3 is TGCGCCAGCAGCTTGTCACAGGCCACAGATACGCAGTATTTT. Amino acids: CASSLSQATDTQYF.

This clone was found once. The gene calls are TRBV7-7 and TRBJ1-4; 7 nucleotides align to TRBD1. Per germline, CDR1 SSHAT and CDR2 FNYEAQ (reference sequence). J lost 7 bases, V lost 4 bases, and 9 bases had no gene match. The CDR3 runs 15 residues. This CDR3 is CASSSGGGLGEKLFF. The CDR3 coding sequence is TGTGCCAGCAGCTCAGGAGGGGGCCTGGGTGAAAAACTGTTTTTT.

The V gene is TRBV5-1, the J gene TRBJ1-5, with D unclear. This CDR3 has 15 amino acids. The germline V gene encodes CDR1 SGHRS and CDR2 YFSETQ. The germline V and J ends were trimmed by 0 bases and 10 bases, with 17 bases remaining between them. The CDR3 DNA reads TGCGCCAGCAGCTTGGAATCAGGCTCCCATCGACCCCAGCATTTT. This codes for CASSLESGSHRPQHF. Combining the CDR3 with reference TRBV5-1 and TRBJ1-5 gives the whole variable domain KAGVTQTPRYLIKTRGQQVTLSCSPISGHRSVSWYQQTPGQGLQFLFEYFSETQRNKGNFPGRFSGRQFSNSRSEMNVSTLELGDSALYLCASSLESGSHRPQHFGDGTRLSIL.

In this sample, this clone turned up a few times. The rearrangement joins TRBV20-1 to TRBJ2-7; D may be TRBD2 (6 bases). The germline CDR1 and CDR2 sequences are DFQATT and SNEGSKA (reference sequence). Deletions cut 3 bases from V and 0 bases from J, with 18 bases between. The CDR3 contains 16 residues. CDR3 DNA sequence: TGCAGTGCTAGTTACCCCGCGGGAATAACCTCCTACGAGCAGTACTTC. This sequence encodes CSASYPAGITSYEQYF.

In regard to this clone: One end of the junction varies from germline; a read error may be responsible. This chain uses TRBV11-2 with TRBJ1-2, with 7 bases fitting TRBD1. This CDR3 has 13 residues. Germline loops: CDR1 SGHAT, CDR2 FQNNGV. CDR3 loop: CASSLDRAGGTLF. CDR3 nucleotide sequence: TGTGCCAGCAGCTTAGATCGGGCAGGGGGTACCCTTTTC. Together with reference TRBV11-2 and TRBJ1-2, the CDR3 gives the full variable domain: EAGVAQSPRYKIIEKRQSVAFWCNPISGHATLYWYQQILGQGPKLLIQFQNNGVVDDSQLPKDRFSAERLKGVDSTLKIQPAKLEDSAVYLCASSLDRAGGTLFGSGTRLTVV.

In its sample, this clone was seen once. This chain uses TRBV6-5 with TRBJ1-4; tentatively, D is TRBD1 (5 bases). This CDR3 region has 13 residues. Germline loops: CDR1 MNHEY, CDR2 SVGAGI. With 11 bases removed from V and 5 bases from J, the gap between germline ends came to 15 bases. This chain's CDR3 is CAVGGDRNEKLFF. The CDR3 DNA is TGTGCCGTGGGGGGGGACCGAAATGAAAAACTGTTTTTT.

This clone was seen just once. This chain links TRBV4-1 with TRBJ2-7; tentative D call: TRBD2 (5 bases). The CDR3 runs 14 residues. V lost 0 bases and J lost 1, with 7 bases in between. Germline CDR1 and CDR2: MGHRA and YSYEKL. The CDR3 sequence is CASSQDRGSYEQYF. In nucleotides, the CDR3 is TGCGCCAGCAGCCAAGATAGAGGGTCCTACGAGCAGTACTTC.

A single count supports this clone. The chain joins TRBV25-1 to TRBJ2-7, with D possibly TRBD2 on 5 matching bases. The CDR3 covers 12 residues. V gave up 8 bases and J gave up 4 bases, with 12 bases separating them. The germline CDR1 and CDR2 sequences are MGHDK and SYGVNS. The DNA of the CDR3 is TGTGCCAGCGCGGACTCCCTGTACGAGCAGTACTTC. Amino acids: CASADSLYEQYF.

This sequence joins TRBV2 and TRBJ1-2, with TRBD1 matching over 7 bases. This CDR3 is 15 amino acids long. In germline, CDR1 is SNHLY, CDR2 FYNNEI. Trimming took 8 bases from V and 7 from J; bases not matched to a gene: 16. In DNA, the CDR3 is TGTGCCAGCCGACCTCAAAGGGGGCGATTAAGTGGCTACACCTTC. This encodes CASRPQRGRLSGYTF.

This chain joins TRBV7-2 and TRBJ2-7, with a weak D call TRBD2 (5 bases). V lost 1 base, J lost 7 bases, and 11 bases lay in between. Germline loops: CDR1 SGHTA, CDR2 FQGNSA. The CDR3 runs 13 residues. The CDR3 nucleotides are TGTGCCAGCAGCTTAGGGGCGGGTAAGGAGCAGTACTTC. It encodes CASSLGAGKEQYF.

This clone was picked up one time. This chain uses TRBV19 with TRBJ2-3; 10 bases fit TRBD2. In germline, CDR1 is LNHDA, CDR2 SQIVND (reference sequence). Losses at the gene ends were 5 bases for V and 6 bases for J; bases not matched to a gene: 11. The CDR3 is 16 amino acids. CDR3 in amino acids: CASSSRGASGGDTQYF. In nucleotides, the CDR3 is TGTGCCAGTAGTTCCCGAGGGGCTAGCGGGGGCGATACGCAGTATTTT. The variable domain in full, with the rest retrieved from reference TRBV19 and TRBJ2-3, is DGGITQSPKYLFRKEGQNVTLSCEQNLNHDAMYWYRQDPGQGLRLIYYSQIVNDFQKGDIAEGYSVSREKKESFPLTVTSAQKNPTAFYLCASSSRGASGGDTQYFGPGTRLTVL.

CDR3 DNA: TGTGCCAGCAGTAAACAGGGTGCTGGAAACACCATATATTTT. It encodes CASSKQGAGNTIYF. The V and J genes are TRBV6-5 and TRBJ1-3; D possibly corresponds to TRBD1 (6 bases). Trimming left V 5 bases short and J 2 bases short, with 10 bases between. The CDR3 has 14 residues. Germline V gives CDR1 MNHEY, CDR2 SVGAGI.

The chain combines TRBV9 with TRBJ2-7; a possible D gene is TRBD2 (6 bases). The CDR3 extends over 15 amino acids. Trimming shortened V by 4 bases and J by 1 base, and 15 bases separated the two germline ends. CDR1 SGDLS and CDR2 YYNGEE come from the germline V gene. The CDR3 nucleotides are TGTGCCAGCAGCCCCCTTGGCAGCGGGTCCTACGAGCAGTACTTC. Encoded protein: CASSPLGSGSYEQYF.

The J gene is TRBJ2-1, the V gene TRBV10-3, with 11 bases matching TRBD2. CDR1 ENHRY and CDR2 SYGVKD come from the germline V gene. The CDR3 is made up of 14 amino acids. The junction had 0 bases not matched to a gene; V was cut back by 3 bases and J by 5 bases. In DNA, the CDR3 is TGTGCCATCAGTGAACTAGCGGGAGACAATGAGCAGTTCTTC. Translating it yields CAISELAGDNEQFF.

The V call is TRBV7-3, the J call TRBJ2-5, with unresolved D. The CDR3 is made up of 13 amino acids. V dropped 3 bases and J dropped 1 base, with 6 bases sitting between them. The germline V gene encodes CDR1 SGHTA and CDR2 FQGTGA. The CDR3 nucleotides are TGTGCCAGCAGCTTTAACAGCCAAGAGACCCAGTACTTC. This sequence encodes CASSFNSQETQYF.

This clone was detected a few times. The rearrangement joins TRBV5-1 to TRBJ1-2; TRBD1 might be the D (6 bases). The CDR3 runs 15 residues. Trimming removed 5 bases from V and 2 bases from J, with 16 bases in between. CDR1 and CDR2 (germline): SGHRS, YFSETQ. The chain's CDR3 is CASSPVPTGNYGYTF. Written as DNA, the CDR3 is TGCGCCAGCAGTCCGGTCCCTACAGGGAACTATGGCTACACCTTC.

The chain links TRBV6-6 to TRBJ2-2, with D tentatively TRBD2 (6 bases). CDR1 is MNHNY and CDR2 is SVGAGI in the germline V gene (reference sequence). The CDR3 runs to 16 residues. V lost 0 bases to trimming and J lost 6 bases, with 14 bases between them. The CDR3 is CASSYSKGGGPGELFF. As DNA, the CDR3 is TGTGCCAGCAGTTACTCGAAGGGAGGTGGACCCGGGGAGCTGTTTTTT.

The chain uses TRBV11-3 and TRBJ2-3; the D is unclear. Trimming cost V 7 bases and J 1 base, with 9 bases left between them. The CDR3 sequence is 13 residues long. The germline V gene encodes CDR1 SGHNT and CDR2 YENEEA. The CDR3 sequence: CASNRGGTDTQYF. Here the CDR3 DNA reads TGTGCCAGCAACCGAGGAGGCACAGATACGCAGTATTTT.

This rearrangement joins TRBV27 to TRBJ2-3; TRBD1 matches 7 bases. In germline, CDR1 is MNHEY, CDR2 SMNVEV (reference sequence). This CDR3 is 16 amino acids long. Losses at the gene ends were 4 bases for V and 2 bases for J; bases not matched to a gene: 9. The chain's CDR3 is CASSSRDRRTTDTQYF. CDR3 nucleotide sequence: TGTGCCAGCAGTTCCCGGGACAGACGAACCACAGATACGCAGTATTTT.

This chain joins TRBV2 and TRBJ2-2; TRBD2 matches 12 bases. The CDR3 is 19 residues long. The germline CDR1 and CDR2 sequences are SNHLY and FYNNEI. Unmatched junction bases numbered 12, after V lost 3 bases and J lost 4 bases. CDR3 sequence reads: CASSEVFGLAGQGTGELFF. Written as DNA, the CDR3 is TGTGCCAGCAGTGAGGTTTTCGGACTAGCGGGGCAGGGCACCGGGGAGCTGTTTTTT.

The V and J genes are TRBV7-8 and TRBJ2-5; 8 positions agree with TRBD2. V lost 7 bases, J lost 4 bases, and 11 bases stayed unmatched. Germline CDR1 SGHVS, CDR2 FQNEAQ. This CDR3 has 15 residues. DNA of the CDR3: TGTGCCAGCAACCTACTAGCGGTAAAGGGAGAGACCCAGTACTTC. It is translated as CASNLLAVKGETQYF.

V usage is TRBV7-2 and J usage is TRBJ2-5; 9 nucleotides line up with TRBD2. CDR3 length equals 16 residues. The trim removed 5 bases at V and 5 bases at J, leaving 12 bases unmatched. Germline CDR1 SGHTA, CDR2 FQGNSA. The CDR3 protein is CASSPRLAGLIETQYF. For the CDR3, the DNA is TGTGCCAGCAGCCCGCGTCTAGCGGGATTAATTGAGACCCAGTACTTC.

The chain has TRBV5-5 and TRBJ1-5; D gene ambiguous. The CDR3 contains 14 residues. Germline loops: CDR1 SGHKS, CDR2 YYEKEE (reference sequence). The V end was cut by 1 base, the J end by 2 bases, with 7 bases between. The CDR3 sequence: CASSLSAGNQPQHF. Here the CDR3 DNA reads TGTGCCAGCAGCTTGAGTGCGGGCAATCAGCCCCAGCATTTT.

This chain connects TRBV28 to TRBJ2-7; perhaps TRBD2 as D (7 bases). The V and J ends lost 6 bases and 1 base respectively, with 16 bases between them. Germline values: CDR1 MDHEN, CDR2 SYDVKM. The CDR3 runs to 15 residues. The CDR3 loop reads CASRGGGGVSYEQYF. CDR3 nucleotides: TGTGCCAGCAGGGGCGGCGGGGGCGTGTCCTACGAGCAGTACTTC. Complete variable domain (other parts from reference TRBV28 and TRBJ2-7): DVKVTQSSRYLVKRTGEKVFLECVQDMDHENMFWYRQDPGLGLRLIYFSYDVKMKEKGDIPEGYSVSREKKERFSLILESASTNQTSMYLCASRGGGGVSYEQYFGPGTRLTVT.

V and J are TRBV25-1 and TRBJ2-3, with D tentatively TRBD1 (5 bases). This CDR3 region has 15 residues. Deletions cut 0 bases from V and 2 bases from J, with 9 bases between. Per the germline V gene, CDR1 is MGHDK and CDR2 is SYGVNS. The CDR3 loop reads CASSEYRGITDTQYF. The CDR3 coding sequence is TGTGCCAGCAGTGAATATAGGGGTATCACAGATACGCAGTATTTT. Full variable domain (outside the CDR3, taken from reference TRBV25-1 and TRBJ2-3): EADIYQTPRYLVIGTGKKITLECSQTMGHDKMYWYQQDPGMELHLIHYSYGVNSTEKGDLSSESTVSRIRTEHFPLTLESARPSHTSQYLCASSEYRGITDTQYFGPGTRLTVL.